The sequence of this TCR beta chain was determined in a study of blood T cells in healthy people across ages. CDR3 length: 18 residues. CDR1 and CDR2 (germline): DFQATT, SNEGSKA (reference sequence). To note about this clonotype: The antigen is unknown.

Broader study findings: A roughly linear age-dependent decrease characterized TCR beta diversity per million T cells.

Primed by a sample-barcoded 5' primer and a J-beta primer mix, a second PCR proceeded for 7 to 11 cycles. Every cDNA molecule carried a tag from a template-switch adaptor bearing 12 random nucleotides. TCRdb used MiXCR to reprocess the 5' RACE reads, holding one entry per CDR3 protein. The sample comprises 1 million to 1.2 million distinct CDR3 sequences, about two fifths of which are singletons, and 10% to 15% rests with the top ten. This sequence joins TRBV20-1 and TRBJ2-7, with 8 bases matching TRBD2. The J call may be mistaken, given a closer DNA end match to TRBJ2-1. This clonotype originated in a man between 18 and 35 years old in good health. Sequenced material: blood. Here the CDR3 reads CSARGLGGGRLSSYEQFF. CDR3 DNA sequence: TGCAGTGCTAGGGGACTTGGCGGGGGGCGACTAAGCTCCTACGAGCAGTTCTTC.